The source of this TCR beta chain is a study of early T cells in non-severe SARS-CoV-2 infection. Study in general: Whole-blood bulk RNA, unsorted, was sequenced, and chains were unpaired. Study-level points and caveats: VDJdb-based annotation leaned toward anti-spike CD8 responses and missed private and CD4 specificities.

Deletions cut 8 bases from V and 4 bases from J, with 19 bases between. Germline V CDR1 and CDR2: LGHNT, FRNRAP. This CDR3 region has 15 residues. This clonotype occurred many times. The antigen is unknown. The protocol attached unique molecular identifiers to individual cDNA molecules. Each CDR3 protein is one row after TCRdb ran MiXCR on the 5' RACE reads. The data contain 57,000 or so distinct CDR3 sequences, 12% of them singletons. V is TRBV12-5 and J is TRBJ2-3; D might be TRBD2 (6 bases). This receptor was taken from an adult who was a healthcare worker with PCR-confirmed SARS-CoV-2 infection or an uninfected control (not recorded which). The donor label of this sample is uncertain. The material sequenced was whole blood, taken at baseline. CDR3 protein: CASSVEAGRSDTQYF. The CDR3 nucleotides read TGTGCTAGTAGCGTGGAGGCGGGGCGTTCAGATACGCAGTATTTT.